This entry lists 13 T cell receptor beta chains sequenced from one sample in a study of Graves' ophthalmopathy and Graves' hyperthyroidism. Amplification from RNA transcripts yielded the TCR beta CDR3 regions. The authors performed first-round RT-PCR with HTBI primers and then a second-round multiplex PCR. TCRdb passed the multiplex PCR reads through MiXCR, listing each CDR3 protein once. Of about 210,000 distinct CDR3 sequences listed, 25% to 30% were seen once; the top ten hold around 10%. Source material: peripheral blood. Receptor source: a man aged 50-60 years with Graves' ophthalmopathy.

This chain links TRBV28 with TRBJ2-7; D not resolved. Trimming took off 5 bases at V and 1 base at J, with 12 bases between the two ends. Germline V gene data show CDR1 as MDHEN and CDR2 as SYDVKM. The CDR3 has 14 amino acids. The CDR3: CASSLWATSYEQYF. For the CDR3, the DNA is TGTGCCAGCAGTCTTTGGGCGACGTCCTACGAGCAGTACTTC.

Many counts were recorded for this clonotype. The V and J genes are TRBV6-6 and TRBJ1-5; 7 positions agree with TRBD1. V was pared by 6 bases and J by 2 bases, with 10 bases of the junction left unmatched. The CDR3 loop spans 16 amino acids. Germline CDR1 MNHNY, CDR2 SVGAGI (reference sequence). Here the CDR3 DNA reads TGTGCCAGCAGACAAGATGACAGGGTTGGCAATCAGCCCCAGCATTTT. This sequence encodes CASRQDDRVGNQPQHF.

The sample holds many counts of this clonotype. The chain recombines TRBV28 with TRBJ1-5, with D perhaps TRBD1 (5 bases). Germline CDR1 is MDHEN and CDR2 is SYDVKM. V gave up 6 bases and J gave up 2 bases, with 23 bases separating them. The CDR3 loop spans 18 amino acids. CDR3 sequence: CASSTWEAGQSGNQPQHF. The CDR3 region has the DNA TGTGCCAGCAGCACGTGGGAAGCAGGGCAGTCAGGCAATCAGCCCCAGCATTTT.

This clonotype has ten or more counts. The rearrangement links TRBV7-8 to TRBJ2-7; 9 bases fit TRBD1. The junction had 10 bases not matched to a gene; V was cut back by 8 bases and J by 2 bases. The CDR3 covers 15 residues. Germline CDR1 is SGHVS and CDR2 is FQNEAQ. The CDR3 bases are TGTGCCAGCGATAGTGGACAGGGGCATCCCTACGAGCAGTACTTC. Encoded protein: CASDSGQGHPYEQYF. The variable domain in full, completed from reference TRBV7-8 and TRBJ2-7, reads GAGVSQSPRYKVAKRGQDVALRCDPISGHVSLFWYQQALGQGPEFLTYFQNEAQLDKSGLPSDRFFAERPEGSVSTLKIQRTQQEDSAVYLCASDSGQGHPYEQYFGPGTRLTVT.

This chain connects TRBV28 to TRBJ1-1; D uncertain. Germline V gene lookup returns CDR1 MDHEN and CDR2 SYDVKM. The CDR3 is 12 residues long. V lost 3 bases to trimming and J lost 9 bases, with 11 bases between them. CDR3 DNA: TGTGCCAGCAGTTTTAAGGGTAGGAAAGCTTTCTTT. It yields the protein CASSFKGRKAFF.

This clonotype was counted ten times or more. This chain links TRBV20-1 with TRBJ2-1; D not certain. Trimming took off 3 bases at V and 10 bases at J, with 10 bases between the two ends. The CDR3 length is 11 residues. CDR1 and CDR2 (germline): DFQATT, SNEGSKA (reference sequence). The CDR3 reads CSASLFEEQFF. For the CDR3, the DNA is TGCAGTGCTAGTCTGTTCGAGGAGCAGTTCTTC.

This clonotype was seen many times. V usage is TRBV6-1 and J usage is TRBJ1-5; no clear D gene. The CDR3 consists of 15 residues. In germline, CDR1 is MNHNS, CDR2 SASEGT. Trimming removed 0 bases at V and 7 bases at J, with 13 bases between. CDR3 protein: CASSEASITKQPQHF. CDR3 DNA sequence: TGTGCCAGCAGTGAAGCCTCGATAACCAAACAGCCCCAGCATTTT.

This clonotype was recorded many times. The genes are TRBV2 and TRBJ2-7; TRBD2 matches at 9 bases. CDR1 and CDR2 from the germline V gene are SNHLY and FYNNEI. The length of the CDR3 is 16 residues. Trimming at V came to 2 bases and at J to 2 bases, leaving 7 bases not matched to a gene. CDR3 region: CASSERSGSSTYEQYF. The CDR3 DNA reads as TGTGCCAGCAGTGAACGTAGCGGGAGTTCTACCTACGAGCAGTACTTC. The variable domain in full, completed from reference TRBV2 and TRBJ2-7, reads EPEVTQTPSHQVTQMGQEVILRCVPISNHLYFYWYRQILGQKVEFLVSFYNNEISEKSEIFDDQFSVERPDGSNFTLKIRSTKLEDSAMYFCASSERSGSSTYEQYFGPGTRLTVT.

The chain couples TRBV6-2 or TRBV6-3 to TRBJ2-7; 10 bases line up with TRBD1. This CDR3 has 15 residues. In germline, CDR1 is MNHEY, CDR2 SVGEGT. After removal of 8 bases from V and 3 bases from J, the junction contained 10 bases not matched to a gene. The CDR3 reads CASLDRGTGDYEQYF. CDR3 bases: TGTGCCAGCCTCGACCGGGGGACAGGGGACTACGAGCAGTACTTC.

This sequence joins TRBV12-3 or TRBV12-4 and TRBJ1-1; no clear D. V gave up 7 bases and J gave up 3 bases, with 15 bases separating them. The CDR3 loop spans 14 amino acids. This chain's CDR3 is CASTRSQVDTEAFF. The CDR3 DNA follows: TGTGCCAGCACCAGGAGCCAAGTGGACACTGAAGCTTTCTTT.

This clonotype was counted many times. The V call is TRBV7-7, the J call TRBJ1-1; D is unresolved. Germline-derived CDR1 and CDR2 are SSHAT and FNYEAQ (reference sequence). CDR3 length: 16 residues. The DNA for the CDR3 is TGTGCTAGCTTCGGTACATCGGATCCCATCGACACTGAAGCTTTCTTT. Translated, it gives CASFGTSDPIDTEAFF. The full variable domain, in which reference TRBV7-7 and TRBJ1-1 provide the parts outside the CDR3, is GAGVSQSPRYKVTKRGQDVTLRCDPISSHATLYWYQQALGQGPEFLTYFNYEAQPDKSGLPSDRFSAERPEGSISTLTIQRTEQRDSAMYRCASFGTSDPIDTEAFFGQGTRLTVV.

The CDR3 DNA sequence: TGTGCCAGCAGTTTGAGGCGGGATCGCTCCTACGAGCAGTACTTC. This gives the protein CASSLRRDRSYEQYF. The chain has TRBV12-3 or TRBV12-4 and TRBJ2-7; maybe TRBD2 (6 bases). CDR3 length: 15 residues. Between the trimmed V and J ends, which lost 3 bases and 0 bases, there was a span of 12 bases.

For this clonotype: The junction departs from germline at one end; a sequencing error may be responsible. J is TRBJ1-5 and V is TRBV28, with TRBD1 matching 9 bases. This CDR3 region has 15 residues. CDR1 and CDR2 from the germline V gene are MDHEN and SYDVKM. The CDR3 region is CASTPQGAGSQPQHF. The DNA for the CDR3 is TGCGCCAGCACCCCACAGGGGGCAGGTAGTCAGCCCCAGCATTTT. Full variable domain (missing parts from reference TRBV28 and TRBJ1-5): DVKVTQSSRYLVKRTGEKVFLECVQDMDHENMFWYRQDPGLGLRLIYFSYDVKMKEKGDIPEGYSVSREKKERFSLILESASTNQTSMYLCASTPQGAGSQPQHFGDGTRLSIL.